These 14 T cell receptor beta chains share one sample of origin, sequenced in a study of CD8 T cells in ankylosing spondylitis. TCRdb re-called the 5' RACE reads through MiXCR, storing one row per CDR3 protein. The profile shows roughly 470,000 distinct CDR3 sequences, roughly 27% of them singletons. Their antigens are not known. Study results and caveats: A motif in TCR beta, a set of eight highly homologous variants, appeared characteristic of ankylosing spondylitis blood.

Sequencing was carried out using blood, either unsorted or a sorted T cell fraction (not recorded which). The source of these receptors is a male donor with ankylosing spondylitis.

The CDR3 here is CASSQVISSYEQYF. The CDR3 coding sequence is TGTGCCAGCAGCCAAGTAATAAGCTCCTACGAGCAGTACTTC. This rearrangement joins TRBV3-1 to TRBJ2-7; D is unclear. V dropped 1 base and J dropped 0 bases, with 7 bases sitting between them. This CDR3 comprises 14 residues. Per the germline V gene, CDR1 is LGHDT and CDR2 is YNNKEL (reference sequence).

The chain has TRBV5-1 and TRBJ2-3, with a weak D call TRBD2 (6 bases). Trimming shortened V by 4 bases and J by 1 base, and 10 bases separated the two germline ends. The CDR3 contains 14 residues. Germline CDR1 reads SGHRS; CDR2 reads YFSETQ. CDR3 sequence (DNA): TGCGCCAGCAGCACGGGGGTGGGCACAGATACGCAGTATTTT. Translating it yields CASSTGVGTDTQYF.

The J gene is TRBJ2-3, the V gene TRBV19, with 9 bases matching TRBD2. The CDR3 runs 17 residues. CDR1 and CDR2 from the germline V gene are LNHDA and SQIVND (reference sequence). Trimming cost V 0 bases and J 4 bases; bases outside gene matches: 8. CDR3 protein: CASSIDLAGGPSDTQYF. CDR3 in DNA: TGTGCCAGTAGTATAGATCTGGCGGGAGGGCCCTCAGATACGCAGTATTTT.

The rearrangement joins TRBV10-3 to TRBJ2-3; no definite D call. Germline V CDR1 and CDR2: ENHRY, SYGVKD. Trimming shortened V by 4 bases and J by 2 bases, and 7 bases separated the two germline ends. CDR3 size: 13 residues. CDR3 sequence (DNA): TGTGCCATCAGTGTAGACCTCACAGATACGCAGTATTTT. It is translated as CAISVDLTDTQYF.

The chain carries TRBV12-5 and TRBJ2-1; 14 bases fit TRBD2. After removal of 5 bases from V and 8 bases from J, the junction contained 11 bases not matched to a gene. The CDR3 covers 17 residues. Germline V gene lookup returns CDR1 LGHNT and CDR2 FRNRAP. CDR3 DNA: TGTGCTAGTGGTCCGGCGACTAGCGGGAGGGCCTTCGATGAGCAGTTCTTC. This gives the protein CASGPATSGRAFDEQFF.

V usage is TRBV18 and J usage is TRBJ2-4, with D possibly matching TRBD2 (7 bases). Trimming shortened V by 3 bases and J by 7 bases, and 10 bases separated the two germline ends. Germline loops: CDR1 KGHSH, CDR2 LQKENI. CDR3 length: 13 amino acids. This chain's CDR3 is CASSPPGGNIQYF. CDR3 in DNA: TGTGCCAGCTCACCGCCGGGGGGCAACATTCAGTACTTC. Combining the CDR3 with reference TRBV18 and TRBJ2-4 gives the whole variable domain NAGVMQNPRHLVRRRGQEARLRCSPMKGHSHVYWYRQLPEEGLKFMVYLQKENIIDESGMPKERFSAEFPKEGPSILRIQQVVRGDSAAYFCASSPPGGNIQYFGAGTRLSVL.

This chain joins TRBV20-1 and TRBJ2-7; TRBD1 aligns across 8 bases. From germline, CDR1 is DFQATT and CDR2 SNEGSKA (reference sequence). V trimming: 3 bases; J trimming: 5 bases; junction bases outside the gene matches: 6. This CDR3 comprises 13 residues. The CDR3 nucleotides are TGCAGTGCTAGTTCCAGGGGGCCACACGAGCAGTACTTC. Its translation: CSASSRGPHEQYF.

The CDR3 loop reads CASSQDRYPDEQFF. Here the CDR3 DNA reads TGCGCCAGCAGCCAAGATCGCTATCCCGATGAGCAGTTCTTC. The chain links TRBV4-1 to TRBJ2-1; D unclear. Deletions cut 0 bases from V and 8 bases from J, with 11 bases between. The CDR3 has 14 residues. Germline lookup yields CDR1 MGHRA and CDR2 YSYEKL.

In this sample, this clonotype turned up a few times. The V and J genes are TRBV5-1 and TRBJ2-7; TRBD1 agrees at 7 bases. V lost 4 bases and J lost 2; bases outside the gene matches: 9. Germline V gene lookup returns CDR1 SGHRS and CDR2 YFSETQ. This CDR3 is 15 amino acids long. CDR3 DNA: TGCGCCAGCAGCCCCGCCCTAGGACAGGCCTACGAGCAGTACTTC. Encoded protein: CASSPALGQAYEQYF.

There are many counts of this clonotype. The CDR3 DNA reads TGCGCCAGCAGCTTGGTGGGAGTCTACGAGCAGTACTTC. This translates into CASSLVGVYEQYF. The rearrangement joins TRBV5-1 to TRBJ2-7; D may be TRBD2 (5 bases). CDR1 is SGHRS, CDR2 YFSETQ, per germline. The CDR3 has 13 amino acids. V lost 0 bases and J lost 3, with 7 bases in between.

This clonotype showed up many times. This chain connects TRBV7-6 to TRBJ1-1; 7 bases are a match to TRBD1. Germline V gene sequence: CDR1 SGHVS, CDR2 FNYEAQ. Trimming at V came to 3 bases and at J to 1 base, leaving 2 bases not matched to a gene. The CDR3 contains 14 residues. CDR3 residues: CASSLRGPNTEAFF. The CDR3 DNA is TGTGCCAGCAGCTTGAGGGGGCCGAACACTGAAGCTTTCTTT.

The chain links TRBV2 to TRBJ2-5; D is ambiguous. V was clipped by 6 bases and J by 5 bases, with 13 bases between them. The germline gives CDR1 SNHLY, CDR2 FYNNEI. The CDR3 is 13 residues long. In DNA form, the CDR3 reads TGTGCCAGCAGCAAGGAGAAGGAGGAGACCCAGTACTTC. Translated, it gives CASSKEKEETQYF.

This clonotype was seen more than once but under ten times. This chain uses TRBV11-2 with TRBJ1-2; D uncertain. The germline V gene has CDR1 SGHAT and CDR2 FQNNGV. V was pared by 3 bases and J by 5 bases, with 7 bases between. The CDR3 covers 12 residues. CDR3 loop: CASSFGVYGYTF. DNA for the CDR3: TGTGCCAGCAGCTTCGGGGTATATGGCTACACCTTC.

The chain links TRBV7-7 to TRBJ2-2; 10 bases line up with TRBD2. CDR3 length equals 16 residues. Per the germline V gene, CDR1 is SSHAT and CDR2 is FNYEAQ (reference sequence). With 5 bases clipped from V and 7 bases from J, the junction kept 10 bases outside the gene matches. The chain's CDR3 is CASSPRVAGGGGELFF. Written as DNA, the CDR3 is TGTGCCAGCAGCCCCCGGGTAGCGGGAGGTGGCGGGGAGCTGTTTTTT.